The entry that follows covers one T cell receptor beta chain sequence. Germline V lookup: CDR1 ENHRY, CDR2 SYGVKD. The CDR3 loop spans 13 amino acids. V shed 0 bases and J shed 4 bases, with 6 bases lying between them. The data were taken from a study of blood T cell repertoires in COVID-19. Background on the study: Both acute and convalescent COVID-19 samples were obtained from the United States, Italy and Spain. PBMCs, B-cell-depleted T cells, or T cells were the source of the cDNA or gDNA that made up the material.

In the authors' workflow: Researchers report that nucleated cell counts were estimated from reference gene primer amplification. The method was immunoSEQ multiplex PCR; TCRdb's version includes in-frame clones alone and lacks a portion of them. From that table come the V and J calls and clone size; the DNA was used to work out D and trimming. This sample has roughly 150,000 clones; about 74% occur once, and the top ten carry 8.1%. The receptor was isolated from a man aged 55 to 70 with acute or convalescent COVID-19. The V gene is TRBV10-3, the J gene TRBJ1-1; D ambiguous. Sequencing was carried out using peripheral blood. CDR3 protein: CAISESRGTEAFF. CDR3 bases: TGTGCCATCAGTGAGTCGCGGGGCACTGAAGCTTTCTTT.